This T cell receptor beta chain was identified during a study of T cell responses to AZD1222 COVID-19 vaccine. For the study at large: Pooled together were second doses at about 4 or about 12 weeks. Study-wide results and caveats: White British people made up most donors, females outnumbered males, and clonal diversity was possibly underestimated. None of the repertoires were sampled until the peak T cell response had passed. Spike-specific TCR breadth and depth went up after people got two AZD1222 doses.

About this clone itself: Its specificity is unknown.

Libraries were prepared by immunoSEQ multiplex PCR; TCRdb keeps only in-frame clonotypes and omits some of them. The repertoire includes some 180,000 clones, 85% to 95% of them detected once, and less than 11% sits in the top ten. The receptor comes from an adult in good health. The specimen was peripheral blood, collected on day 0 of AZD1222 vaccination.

The CDR3 DNA is TGTGCCAGCAGCCCTAAGATCGACGGGAACACCGGGGAGCTGTTTTTT. This encodes CASSPKIDGNTGELFF. The V call is TRBV7-6, the J call TRBJ2-2; D remains unclear. V was shortened by 5 bases and J by 1 base, with 14 bases between the two germline ends. The germline V gene encodes CDR1 SGHVS and CDR2 FNYEAQ. This CDR3 has 16 residues. The whole variable domain, remainder taken from reference TRBV7-6 and TRBJ2-2, is GAGVSQSPRYKVTKRGQDVALRCDPISGHVSLYWYRQALGQGPEFLTYFNYEAQQDKSGLPNDRFSAERPEGSISTLTIQRTEQRDSAMYRCASSPKIDGNTGELFFGEGSRLTVL.